One T cell receptor beta chain is described in this entry. Its antigen is not known. The data were obtained in a study of CD8+CD57+ T cells in acquired aplastic anemia. About the study: Mean DNA quantity obtained from sorted CD4+ and CD8+ cells was 3 to 3.5 ug.

Overall study findings and caveats: Patients and controls shared nearly 30 CD8+ CDR3 sequences, highly expressed in patients.

Genomic DNA, the template, was used for profiling of the TCR beta VDJ and CDR3. TCRdb recomputed calls from the reads with MiXCR, one row per CDR3 protein. This table has about 400,000 distinct CDR3 sequences, 60% to 80% appearing once. The sample consisted of sorted CD4+, CD8+, or CD8+CD57+ T cells (not recorded which) from PBMCs. This sequence was found in a human donor in good health, serving as a control.

CDR3 residues: CSARDTNYGYTF. Written as DNA, the CDR3 is TGCAGTGCTAGAGACACCAACTATGGCTACACCTTC. V gene TRBV20-1 combines with J gene TRBJ1-2, with D unclear. The germline CDR1 and CDR2 sequences are DFQATT and SNEGSKA (reference sequence). V shed 0 bases and J shed 2 bases, with 4 bases lying between them. This CDR3 spans 12 amino acids.